The clone carrying this T cell receptor beta chain was observed a few times. These data come from a study of beta chain features in type 1 diabetes. Every isolated RNA sample was fully reverse transcribed, so sequencing captured expressed TCRB transcripts. Some clones are missing from TCRdb's copy, which holds only in-frame ones; the method was immunoSEQ multiplex PCR. The sample holds 680,000 or so clones, roughly a sixth seen once. CDR1 and CDR2 from the germline V gene are SQVTM and ANQGSEA. The CDR3 length is 11 residues. J lost 8 bases, V lost 6 bases, and 4 bases had no gene match. V usage is TRBV29-1 and J usage is TRBJ1-2; 9 bases are shared with TRBD1. This TCR was recovered from a man between 18 and 29 years old in good health. The sample comprised naive CD4+ T cells from blood. As DNA, the CDR3 is TGCAGCGTCGGGACAGGGTGGGGCTACACCTTC. Translating it yields CSVGTGWGYTF. Filled out from reference TRBV29-1 and TRBJ1-2, the complete variable domain reads SAVISQKPSRDICQRGTSLTIQCQVDSQVTMMFWYRQQPGQSLTLIATANQGSEATYESGFVIDKFPISRPNLTFSTLTVSNMSPEDSSIYLCSVGTGWGYTFGSGTRLTVV.